This T cell receptor beta chain came from a study of T cell changes during pregnancy in multiple sclerosis. Method: immunoSEQ multiplex PCR; TCRdb's copy keeps in-frame clones and lacks some. The table has around 60,000 clones, roughly 90% seen once. The specimen was peripheral blood, collected in the first trimester of pregnancy. This TCR was recovered from a female donor with multiple sclerosis, enrolled in a pregnancy study.

The CDR3 reads CASSIRTGIDGYTF. The DNA for the CDR3 is TGTGCCAGCAGTATTCGGACAGGGATTGATGGCTACACCTTC. The J gene is TRBJ1-2, the V gene TRBV2; 8 bases align to TRBD1. The CDR3 is made up of 14 amino acids. After removal of 5 bases from V and 6 bases from J, the junction contained 8 bases not matched to a gene. Germline CDR1 is SNHLY and CDR2 is FYNNEI.